Given below is one TCR beta chain in context. The CDR3 has 13 residues. The germline V gene has CDR1 WNHNN and CDR2 SYGVQD (reference sequence). The ends lost 6 bases at V and 9 bases at J; junction bases unmatched: 8. The data derive from a study of blood T cell repertoires in COVID-19. The overall study: The United States, Italy and Spain supplied acute and convalescent COVID-19 samples. The cDNA or gDNA used as material had been derived from T cells, B-cell-depleted T cells, or PBMCs.

In the authors' workflow: Using reference gene primer amplification, nucleated cell counts were estimated. Assay used: immunoSEQ multiplex PCR; TCRdb lists only in-frame clones, some missing. The V and J calls and the clone size are those of that table, but D and trimming were determined from the DNA. The sample lists about 100,000 clones; over 80% were seen once. This clonotype was obtained from a man aged 50 or older with active or convalescent COVID-19. The specimen sequenced was peripheral blood. The chain links TRBV10-1 to TRBJ1-1; the match to TRBD1 covers 9 bases. CDR3 DNA: TGCGCCAGCAGCTCGGGACAGGGAAATCAAGCTTTCTTT. This gives the protein CASSSGQGNQAFF.